These 19 T cell receptor beta chains were sequenced from one sample in a study of T-cell memory formation after mild COVID-19. MiXCR, applied by TCRdb to the 5' RACE reads, yields one record per CDR3 protein. The table has some 410,000 distinct CDR3 sequences, less than 25% seen once. The sample taken for sequencing was PBMCs or a T cell subset sorted from them (not recorded which). The receptors here all came from an adult woman who had mild COVID-19 (a few samples of this study predate the infection). Cell type and time point are not known.

The chain recombines TRBV25-1 with TRBJ2-1; 8 bases fit TRBD1. Per germline, CDR1 MGHDK and CDR2 SYGVNS. V dropped 3 bases and J dropped 8; count of bases not matched to a gene: 9. The CDR3 is made up of 15 amino acids. CDR3 sequence: CASSDVQGAGDEQFF. CDR3 in DNA: TGTGCCAGCAGTGATGTTCAGGGGGCCGGGGATGAGCAGTTCTTC.

In this sample, this clonotype turned up many times. The rearrangement joins TRBV5-1 to TRBJ2-7, with a possible D match to TRBD1 (5 bases). Trimming removed 4 bases from V and 1 base from J, with 9 bases in between. The CDR3 has 13 amino acids. Looked up from germline, CDR1 is SGHRS and CDR2 is YFSETQ. The chain's CDR3 is CASSQTESYEQYF. DNA of the CDR3: TGCGCCAGCAGCCAGACAGAGTCCTACGAGCAGTACTTC. Combining the CDR3 with reference TRBV5-1 and TRBJ2-7 gives the whole variable domain KAGVTQTPRYLIKTRGQQVTLSCSPISGHRSVSWYQQTPGQGLQFLFEYFSETQRNKGNFPGRFSGRQFSNSRSEMNVSTLELGDSALYLCASSQTESYEQYFGPGTRLTVT.

This clonotype was detected a few times. The chain combines TRBV9 with TRBJ2-1; tentatively, D is TRBD1 or TRBD2 (5 bases each). CDR3 length: 16 amino acids. V lost 3 bases, J lost 7 bases, and 20 bases lay in between. CDR1 and CDR2 from the germline V gene are SGDLS and YYNGEE. CDR3 sequence: CASSAGLAGTKNEQFF. Here the CDR3 DNA reads TGTGCCAGCAGCGCGGGTTTAGCCGGGACGAAAAATGAGCAGTTCTTC. The entire variable domain, with the rest obtained from reference TRBV9 and TRBJ2-1, is as follows: DSGVTQTPKHLITATGQRVTLRCSPRSGDLSVYWYQQSLDQGLQFLIQYYNGEERAKGNILERFSAQQFPDLHSELNLSSLELGDSALYFCASSAGLAGTKNEQFFGPGTRLTVL.

The chain recombines TRBV10-3 with TRBJ1-2; 9 bases map to TRBD1. Germline V gives CDR1 ENHRY, CDR2 SYGVKD. Germline trimming cut 0 bases from V and 4 bases from J; bases unmatched to any gene: 12. The CDR3 has 18 residues. This CDR3 is CAISESTGGEGTLYGYTF. The CDR3 DNA sequence: TGTGCCATCAGTGAGTCCACAGGGGGCGAAGGCACCCTCTATGGCTACACCTTC.

The chain carries TRBV12-3 or TRBV12-4 and TRBJ2-3; D ambiguous. CDR3 length equals 12 residues. Trimming removed 6 bases from V and 7 bases from J, with 11 bases in between. The CDR3 loop is CASRATEYTQYF. The CDR3 region has the DNA TGTGCCAGCAGGGCAACAGAATATACGCAGTATTTT.

This clonotype has just a few counts. The chain joins TRBV7-8 to TRBJ2-1, with 7 bases fitting TRBD1. Germline-derived CDR1 and CDR2 are SGHVS and FQNEAQ. The CDR3 covers 15 residues. Trimming took 4 bases from V and 7 from J; bases not matched to a gene: 10. This chain's CDR3 is CASSSGTAPGNEQFF. CDR3 coding DNA: TGTGCCAGCAGCTCCGGGACAGCCCCGGGGAATGAGCAGTTCTTC.

The CDR3 sequence is CASSRLGGWQTQYF. The DNA of the CDR3 is TGTGCCAGCAGTCGCTTGGGGGGTTGGCAGACCCAGTACTTC. J is TRBJ2-5 and V is TRBV7-6, with D tentatively TRBD2 (6 bases). The CDR3 sequence is 14 residues long. Germline CDR1 is SGHVS and CDR2 is FNYEAQ. The V end was cut by 6 bases, the J end by 6 bases, with 17 bases between.

This clonotype appeared a few times. This chain connects TRBV29-1 to TRBJ2-3; no definite D call. Germline CDR1 reads SQVTM; CDR2 reads ANQGSEA. CDR3 length equals 12 residues. Trimming removed 7 bases from V and 0 bases from J, with 8 bases in between. Here the CDR3 reads CSALTSTDTQYF. CDR3 coding DNA: TGCAGCGCGTTAACTAGCACAGATACGCAGTATTTT.

This clonotype has a handful of counts. The rearrangement links TRBV4-1 to TRBJ1-1; 8 nucleotides align to TRBD1. Germline loops: CDR1 MGHRA, CDR2 YSYEKL. This CDR3 spans 14 amino acids. The V gene end was trimmed by 4 bases and the J gene end by 6 bases; junction bases not matched to a gene: 7. The CDR3 DNA reads TGCGCCAGCAGCCTGGGACAGGATGGGGCTGAAGCTTTCTTT. It yields the protein CASSLGQDGAEAFF.

This clonotype came up once. The V gene is TRBV15, the J gene TRBJ1-1, with 8 bases aligning to TRBD1. Germline CDR1 is LNHNV and CDR2 is YYDKDF (reference sequence). The CDR3 length is 13 residues. The J segment lost 3 bases and the V segment lost 7 bases, leaving 4 bases of the junction unmatched. CDR3 sequence (DNA): TGTGCCACCACCGCGGACAGGGACACTGAAGCTTTCTTT. This sequence encodes CATTADRDTEAFF. The full variable domain, its missing parts supplied by reference TRBV15 and TRBJ1-1, is DAMVIQNPRYQVTQFGKPVTLSCSQTLNHNVMYWYQQKSSQAPKLLFHYYDKDFNNEADTPDNFQSRRPNTSFCFLDIRSPGLGDTAMYLCATTADRDTEAFFGQGTRLTVV.

This clonotype was seen ten or more times. DNA for the CDR3: TGTGCCAGCAGATTACGGGACACTAACAATGAGCAGTTCTTC. The encoded protein is CASRLRDTNNEQFF. The rearrangement joins TRBV5-5 to TRBJ2-1; D may be TRBD1 (6 bases). This CDR3 has 14 amino acids. From germline, CDR1 is SGHKS and CDR2 YYEKEE (reference sequence). V was clipped by 5 bases and J by 5 bases, with 14 bases between them.

J is TRBJ1-2 and V is TRBV24-1; perhaps TRBD1 as D (6 bases). Germline lookup yields CDR1 KGHDR and CDR2 SFDVKD. This CDR3 has 13 residues. V lost 4 bases and J 9 bases, leaving 14 bases between the germline ends. CDR3 sequence reads: CATSETGTRSYTF. In nucleotides, the CDR3 is TGTGCCACCAGTGAAACAGGGACGAGGAGCTACACCTTC.

The table lists this clonotype with a few counts. The chain recombines TRBV20-1 with TRBJ2-5, with a weak D call TRBD1 (5 bases). CDR3 length: 13 amino acids. The germline V and J ends were trimmed by 7 bases and 5 bases, with 17 bases remaining between them. CDR1 and CDR2 (germline): DFQATT, SNEGSKA (reference sequence). CDR3 residues: CSVDGRQGETQYF. The CDR3 region has the DNA TGCAGTGTGGACGGACGGCAGGGCGAGACCCAGTACTTC.

This clonotype has only a few counts. The chain has TRBV15 and TRBJ2-3, with 11 bases lining up with TRBD2. The CDR3 totals 17 residues. CDR1 and CDR2 from the germline V gene are LNHNV and YYDKDF (reference sequence). J gave up 1 base and V 0 bases, and 3 bases lay outside the gene matches. This CDR3 is CATSREPGLAGTDTQYF. CDR3 nucleotide sequence: TGTGCCACCAGCAGAGAACCGGGACTAGCGGGCACAGATACGCAGTATTTT.

The rearrangement links TRBV20-1 to TRBJ1-6; no firm D call. Trimming cost V 2 bases and J 7 bases, with 15 bases left between them. CDR3 length equals 15 residues. Per the germline V gene, CDR1 is DFQATT and CDR2 is SNEGSKA (reference sequence). The CDR3 region is CSARPSGRRNSPLHF. CDR3 nucleotides: TGCAGTGCTAGACCCTCGGGGAGAAGGAATTCACCCCTCCACTTT.

This clonotype was counted between two and nine times. The genes are TRBV7-9 and TRBJ2-7; 7 bases are a match to TRBD1. Germline V gives CDR1 SEHNR, CDR2 FQNEAQ (reference sequence). CDR3 size: 15 residues. The trim removed 5 bases at V and 2 bases at J, leaving 9 bases unmatched. CDR3 region: CASSPRGGNTYEQYF. Here the CDR3 DNA reads TGTGCCAGCAGCCCTAGAGGGGGCAACACCTACGAGCAGTACTTC.

The chain links TRBV29-1 to TRBJ1-1; tentatively, D is TRBD1 (5 bases). Trimming removed 8 bases from V and 0 bases from J, with 22 bases in between. Germline V gene lookup returns CDR1 SQVTM and CDR2 ANQGSEA. The CDR3 is made up of 16 amino acids. CDR3 nucleotide sequence: TGCAGCTCTTGGGGCGCCGGGGTTATGATGAACACTGAAGCTTTCTTT. It specifies CSSWGAGVMMNTEAFF.

The chain uses TRBV6-5 and TRBJ1-3; no clear D gene. Looked up from germline, CDR1 is MNHEY and CDR2 is SVGAGI. Trimming took off 8 bases at V and 3 bases at J, with 8 bases between the two ends. This CDR3 is built from 12 residues. CDR3 bases: TGTGCCAGCGCCGGGTTTGGAAACACCATATATTTT. Translation: CASAGFGNTIYF.

The chain joins TRBV12-3 or TRBV12-4 to TRBJ2-5; the D is unclear. The V end lost 3 bases, the J end lost 0 bases, and 11 bases lay between the germline ends. This CDR3 has 15 residues. CDR3 in amino acids: CASSFRRKDQETQYF. The CDR3 region has the DNA TGTGCCAGCAGTTTTCGGCGGAAGGACCAAGAGACCCAGTACTTC.